The 13 T cell receptor beta chains listed next were all sequenced from one sample in a study of blood T cell repertoires in COVID-19. Assay: immunoSEQ multiplex PCR; the TCRdb copy retains only in-frame clones and omits some. The sample shows about 270,000 clones, roughly 85% of them seen only once. Sequenced: peripheral blood. These receptors were taken from a woman between 18 and 29 years old with acute or convalescent COVID-19.

The rearrangement links TRBV5-5 to TRBJ1-2; D is unresolved. Germline CDR1 and CDR2: SGHKS and YYEKEE (reference sequence). The CDR3 contains 13 residues. The V end was cut by 4 bases, the J end by 5 bases, with 12 bases between. CDR3 sequence (DNA): TGTGCCAGCAGCCTAGTCTTGGAATATGGCTACACCTTC. Protein sequence: CASSLVLEYGYTF.

The V call is TRBV29-1, the J call TRBJ1-1, with a possible D match to TRBD1 (6 bases). Germline V CDR1 and CDR2: SQVTM, ANQGSEA. Trimming took 5 bases from V and 0 from J, leaving 10 bases between them. This CDR3 contains 13 residues. CDR3 loop: CSVQGTLNTEAFF. The CDR3 DNA reads TGCAGCGTTCAAGGGACATTGAACACTGAAGCTTTCTTT.

The J gene is TRBJ1-2, the V gene TRBV5-6, with TRBD1 as a possible D gene (6 bases). V gave up 6 bases and J gave up 1 base, with 16 bases separating them. CDR3 length: 15 residues. Germline loops: CDR1 SGHDT, CDR2 YYEEEE. The DNA of the CDR3 is TGTGCCAGCATCTTTCAGGGGACGGGTAACTATGGCTACACCTTC. The encoded protein is CASIFQGTGNYGYTF.

The chain carries TRBV7-9 and TRBJ2-1; TRBD2 aligns across 9 bases. The trim removed 5 bases at V and 0 bases at J, leaving 5 bases unmatched. The germline gives CDR1 SEHNR, CDR2 FQNEAQ (reference sequence). The CDR3 totals 16 residues. This chain's CDR3 is CASSGRLAASYNEQFF. The DNA for the CDR3 is TGTGCCAGCAGCGGACGACTAGCGGCCTCCTACAATGAGCAGTTCTTC.

This chain uses TRBV13 with TRBJ1-4, with D tentatively TRBD1 (5 bases). In germline, CDR1 is PRHDT, CDR2 FYEKMQ (reference sequence). The CDR3 has 14 residues. V lost 2 bases and J 5 bases, leaving 9 bases between the germline ends. The CDR3 loop is CASSLSGSNEKLFF. The CDR3 DNA sequence: TGTGCCAGCAGCTTATCAGGGTCGAATGAAAAACTGTTTTTT.

The CDR3 reads CASRSPGEQFF. CDR3 sequence (DNA): TGTGCCAGCAGATCCCCCGGTGAGCAGTTCTTC. V and J are TRBV6-1 and TRBJ2-1; D uncertain. V gave up 6 bases and J gave up 9 bases, with 9 bases separating them. The germline V gene has CDR1 MNHNS and CDR2 SASEGT. The CDR3 covers 11 residues.

This clone was detected a few times. The chain couples TRBV13 to TRBJ1-3, with TRBD1 matching 9 bases. The CDR3 extends over 17 amino acids. The V gene's germline CDR1 is PRHDT and CDR2 FYEKMQ (reference sequence). With 3 bases clipped from V and 1 base from J, the junction kept 7 bases outside the gene matches. CDR3 in DNA: TGTGCCAGCAGCTTTATTACAGGGGGCTTATCTGGAAACACCATATATTTT. As protein: CASSFITGGLSGNTIYF.

Written as DNA, the CDR3 is TGTGCCAGCAGCGTAGCTCCCATTGGTGGGAGCTACAATGAGCAGTTCTTC. Protein: CASSVAPIGGSYNEQFF. The chain joins TRBV9 to TRBJ2-1; D perhaps matches TRBD2 (5 bases). Trimming stripped 0 bases from V and 3 bases from J, with 16 bases between. Germline CDR1 SGDLS, CDR2 YYNGEE. The CDR3 covers 17 residues.

V usage is TRBV5-6 and J usage is TRBJ2-1; 9 nucleotides align to TRBD1. CDR1 SGHDT and CDR2 YYEEEE come from the germline V gene. This CDR3 has 15 amino acids. J was trimmed by 7 bases and V by 2 bases; bases with no gene match: 7. The CDR3 DNA reads as TGTGCCAGCAGCTTATTCGGGACAGGGAGGAATGAGCAGTTCTTC. Translating gives CASSLFGTGRNEQFF.

This clone has a single count. J is TRBJ2-1 and V is TRBV4-1; 11 bases align to TRBD2. Trimming removed 1 base from V and 9 bases from J; junction bases left unmatched: 8. Germline CDR1 and CDR2: MGHRA and YSYEKL. The CDR3 spans 16 residues. Here the CDR3 reads CASSQVVAGGHGEQFF. For the CDR3, the DNA is TGCGCCAGCAGCCAAGTAGTAGCGGGAGGGCACGGTGAGCAGTTCTTC.

This clone showed up just a few times. This sequence joins TRBV4-3 and TRBJ2-2, with TRBD1 as a possible D gene (5 bases). Per the germline V gene, CDR1 is LGHNA and CDR2 is YSLEER. The CDR3 runs to 15 residues. V lost 4 bases to trimming and J lost 1 base, with 10 bases between them. The CDR3 region is CASSPYDRNTGELFF. The DNA for the CDR3 is TGCGCCAGCAGCCCTTACGACAGGAACACCGGGGAGCTGTTTTTT.

The rearrangement uses TRBV11-3 and TRBJ1-1; a weak D match, TRBD1 (5 bases). The V end lost 4 bases, the J end lost 0 bases, and 6 bases lay between the germline ends. Germline V gene lookup returns CDR1 SGHNT and CDR2 YENEEA. The CDR3 length is 13 residues. The CDR3 sequence: CASSWGVNTEAFF. The CDR3 DNA reads as TGTGCCAGCAGCTGGGGCGTGAACACTGAAGCTTTCTTT.

The V call is TRBV6-5, the J call TRBJ1-2; 11 nucleotides agree with TRBD1. Germline lookup yields CDR1 MNHEY and CDR2 SVGAGI. V gave up 4 bases and J gave up 3 bases; unmatched junction bases: 4. CDR3 length equals 15 residues. In nucleotides, the CDR3 is TGTGCCAGCAGTTCCTGGACAGGGGGCGACTATGGCTACACCTTC. It specifies CASSSWTGGDYGYTF.